This entry is about one T cell receptor (beta chain). The data were taken from a study of blood T cell repertoires in COVID-19. At the level of the study: PBMCs, B-cell-depleted T cells, or T cells provided the cDNA or gDNA that made up the material.

The CDR3 is made up of 15 amino acids. CDR1 is SEHNR and CDR2 is FQNEAQ in the germline V gene (reference sequence). V gave up 4 bases and J gave up 7 bases; unmatched junction bases: 6. Method: immunoSEQ multiplex PCR; TCRdb's copy keeps in-frame clones and lacks some. The repertoire holds around 180,000 clones, with about 88% as singletons. The chain has TRBV7-9 and TRBJ2-7; 14 nucleotides align to TRBD2. The sample taken for sequencing was peripheral blood. The receptor was isolated from a woman under 40 with active or convalescent COVID-19. The CDR3 sequence is CASSSGTSGRREQYF. CDR3 DNA: TGTGCCAGCAGCTCTGGGACTAGCGGGAGACGGGAGCAGTACTTC.